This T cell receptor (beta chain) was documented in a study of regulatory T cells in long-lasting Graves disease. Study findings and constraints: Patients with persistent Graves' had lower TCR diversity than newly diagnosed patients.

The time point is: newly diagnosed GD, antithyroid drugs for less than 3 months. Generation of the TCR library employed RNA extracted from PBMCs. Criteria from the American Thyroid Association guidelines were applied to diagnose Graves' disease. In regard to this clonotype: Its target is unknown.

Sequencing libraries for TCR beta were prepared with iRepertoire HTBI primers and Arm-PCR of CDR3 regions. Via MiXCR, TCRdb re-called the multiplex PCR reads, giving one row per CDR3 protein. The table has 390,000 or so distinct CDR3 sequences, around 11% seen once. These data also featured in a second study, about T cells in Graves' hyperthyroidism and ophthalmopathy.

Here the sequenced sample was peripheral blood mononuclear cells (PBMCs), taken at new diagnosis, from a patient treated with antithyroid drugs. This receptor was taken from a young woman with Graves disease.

In DNA form, the CDR3 reads TGTGCCACCAGAGGGACCAGGAACACCGGGGAGCTGTTTTTT. It specifies CATRGTRNTGELFF. The chain combines TRBV24-1 with TRBJ2-2; D tentatively fits TRBD1 or TRBD2 (5 bases each). Germline CDR1 and CDR2: KGHDR and SFDVKD. The CDR3 totals 14 residues. V lost 7 bases, J lost 1 base, and 9 bases lay in between.